This is a list of T cell receptor beta chains from one sample in a study of Ad26.COV2.S vaccination and SARS-CoV-2 variants. Here immunoSEQ multiplex PCR was the method, and the copy in TCRdb shows in-frame clones only, minus some. Of 200,000 to 250,000 clones in the sample, approximately 87% are singletons; the top ten hold roughly 10%. Sequencing was performed on peripheral blood, taken in a trial of Ad26.COV2.S vaccine versus placebo. These TCRs come from a person between 18 and 59 years old who received the Ad26.COV2.S COVID-19 vaccine or a placebo. CDR3s include the opening cysteine and the closing phenylalanine or tryptophan. The order of the fields is J gene, V gene, CDR3 length, CDR3 protein.

>TRBJ2-7|TRBV21-1|13
CASSRVPTFRQYF
>TRBJ1-2|TRBV7-2|15
CASSRRTGINYGYTF
>TRBJ2-1|TRBV11-2|17
CASSLDLRGSHYNEQFF
>TRBJ1-5|TRBV20-1|16
CSASPPPAGSNQPQHF
>TRBJ2-7|TRBV11-2|13
CASSSDREYEQYF
>TRBJ2-3|TRBV11-2|13
CASSLGEADTQYF
>TRBJ1-6|TRBV7-6|15
CASSGGGLGNSPLHF
>TRBJ2-5|TRBV19|13
CASIDRGHETQYF
>TRBJ2-3|TRBV5-4|13
CASSLAGTDTQYF
>TRBJ2-7|TRBV28|14
CASSFSESTYEQYF
>TRBJ2-7|TRBV9|14
CASSVASAASEQYF
>TRBJ1-2|TRBV6-1|13
CASSDLEGYGYTF
>TRBJ2-7|TRBV27|13
CASQGRGPNEQYF
>TRBJ2-3|TRBV7-9|16
CASSSSWREFVDTQYF
>TRBJ2-7|TRBV5-4|16
CASTPDPSGTSYEQYF